In its sample, the clone carrying this TCR beta chain was seen many times. What it binds is unknown. These data originate in a study of T cells in Graves' hyperthyroidism and ophthalmopathy. Overall study findings and caveats: Stable hyperthyroidism and ophthalmopathy were separated using 13 V-J signatures.

The CDR3 is 16 residues long. Trimming stripped 0 bases from V and 3 bases from J, with 12 bases between. Germline V gene data show CDR1 as LGHDT and CDR2 as YNNKEL (reference sequence). RNA transcripts yielded amplified TCR beta CDR3 regions. TCR CDR3 underwent first-round RT-PCR with the HTBI primer set. Using its own MiXCR run on the multiplex PCR reads, TCRdb lists one record per CDR3 protein. The sample lists about 360,000 distinct CDR3 sequences, approximately 25% occurring once. It was uncontrolled infection, other autoimmune disease, pregnancy or lactation that excluded patients. The sequence derives from a man aged 50-59 years with Graves' hyperthyroidism. Sequencing input: blood. The chain links TRBV3-1 to TRBJ2-1, with a possible D match to TRBD2 (5 bases). In DNA form, the CDR3 reads TGTGCCAGCAGCCAAGATATCGCTAGCCGCTACAATGAGCAGTTCTTC. Its translation: CASSQDIASRYNEQFF.